This T cell receptor (beta chain) is drawn from a study of Ad26.COV2.S vaccination and SARS-CoV-2 variants. Whole-study context: Participants got Ad26.COV2.S intramuscularly, once or twice 56 days apart.

Treatment noted: some 20 received Ad26.COV2.S at low or high dose, single or two shots; roughly 5 received placebo; per-sample allocation not given. The samples were gathered on day 63 after the first injection of vaccine or placebo. The assay was immunoSEQ multiplex PCR, and TCRdb's table has in-frame clones only and misses some. The sample yields 300,000 to 350,000 clones, 70% to 90% seen once. The V and J ends lost 5 bases and 4 bases respectively, with 8 bases between them. Germline V gene sequence: CDR1 PRHDT, CDR2 FYEKMQ (reference sequence). CDR3 size: 12 residues. The TCR was taken from a person aged 18-65 years who received the Ad26.COV2.S COVID-19 vaccine or a placebo. The specimen comprised peripheral blood, sampled in a trial of Ad26.COV2.S vaccine versus placebo. The chain combines TRBV13 with TRBJ1-1; D remains ambiguous. The CDR3 nucleotides read TGTGCCAGCAGCCCGGATGGCACTGAAGCTTTCTTT. It yields the protein CASSPDGTEAFF.